This entry features one TCR beta chain sequence. What it recognizes is unknown. This sample was included in a study of T-cell reconstitution after alpha-beta-depleted transplantation in children. CDR1 and CDR2 from the germline V gene are LGHDT and YNNKEL (reference sequence). The CDR3 has 15 amino acids. The V and J ends lost 2 bases and 1 base respectively, with 9 bases between them. Points from the study as a whole: Among T cells one year after transplant, newly produced cells accounted for most counts and diversity.

For TCRbeta, the library was prepared with unique molecular identifiers. TCRdb processed the PCR reads anew with MiXCR; each CDR3 protein has one entry. The table lists 500,000 to 750,000 distinct CDR3 sequences, around 27% of them singletons. The genes are TRBV3-1 and TRBJ1-5; D is unclear. The starting material was PBMCs, obtained before TCRalphabeta/CD19-depleted stem cell transplant. This receptor was taken from a boy under three years old with Wiskott-Aldrich syndrome, due to receive a stem cell transplant. The DNA for the CDR3 is TGTGCCAGCAGCCAAACGCCCGGGAGCAATCAGCCCCAGCATTTT. Translated: CASSQTPGSNQPQHF.